Described below is a single T cell receptor (beta chain) sequence and its context. The target antigen is unknown. Profiled with immunoSEQ multiplex PCR; TCRdb holds only in-frame clones, not every one. The sample records roughly 60,000 clones, 75% to 85% being singletons. This specimen belongs to a study of T cell responses to AZD1222 COVID-19 vaccine. For the study at large: Analyses pooled second doses at about 4 or about 12 weeks.

Study-level findings and limits: Clonal diversity was possibly underestimated, and white British individuals and females predominated among donors. Spike-specific TCR breadth and depth rose after two AZD1222 doses.

The source material was peripheral blood, sampled on day 0 of AZD1222 vaccination. The source of this sequence is an adult in good health.

As DNA, the CDR3 is TGTGCCAGCAGCGTAGACACAGGGCTTTTACCCTACAATGAGCAGTTCTTC. This gives the protein CASSVDTGLLPYNEQFF. The chain has TRBV7-2 and TRBJ2-1; D may be TRBD1 (6 bases). V was cut by 5 bases and J by 2 bases, with 19 bases left in between. Germline V gene lookup returns CDR1 SGHTA and CDR2 FQGNSA. CDR3 length: 17 amino acids.